The 3 T cell receptor beta chains given below trace back to one sample, sequenced in a study of blood T cell repertoires in COVID-19 (dated by TCRdb to the early 2020s). The receptor library was made with the immunoSEQ multiplex PCR assay. TCRdb took over this immuneACCESS table, retaining in-frame rearrangements with V and J assigned. Such tables are incomplete; in checked studies, under half of the missing clones stem from an unresolved V gene, and the remainder is unexplained. The sample table holds tens of thousands of clones, of which 80% to 95% were seen once. Together, the top ten hold 3.5% to 5.5% of the sample. Sequencing was done on a sample of peripheral blood. Receptors originate from a man aged 45-65 years with active COVID-19.

This sequence joins TRBV9 and TRBJ2-5, with TRBD2 matching over 7 bases. The V gene's germline CDR1 is SGDLS and CDR2 YYNGEE. This CDR3 is built from 14 residues. Trimming took 3 bases from V and 2 from J; bases not matched to a gene: 4. The CDR3 DNA reads as TGTGCCAGCAGCGGTCCTAGCGGACAAGAGACCCAGTACTTC. This sequence encodes CASSGPSGQETQYF.

The chain combines TRBV29-1 with TRBJ2-1; weak D call: TRBD2 (5 bases). The V gene lost 6 bases and the J gene lost 6 bases, with 12 bases spanning the gap. Germline assignment: CDR1 SQVTM and CDR2 ANQGSEA. The CDR3 covers 12 residues. Here the CDR3 reads CSVTIPGNEQFF. The CDR3 bases are TGCAGCGTGACTATCCCCGGCAATGAGCAGTTCTTC.

The chain carries TRBV3-1 (or the pseudogene TRBV3-2) and TRBJ2-7; D remains ambiguous. V gave up 1 base and J gave up 2 bases, with 6 bases separating them. The CDR3 has 13 amino acids. CDR1 is LGHDT, CDR2 YNNKEL, per germline (reference sequence). CDR3 sequence: CASSQGDAYEQYF. CDR3 nucleotides: TGTGCCAGCAGCCAAGGAGATGCCTACGAGCAGTACTTC.